This T cell receptor (beta chain) was captured in a study of T-cell memory formation after mild COVID-19. About the study: Largely donor-specific TCR clusters were found.

General observations from the study: CD4+ contracting clones lay mainly in CM and EM, CD8+ ones in EMRA. For second-wave clones that peaked at day 37, SARS-CoV-2 specificity went unverified.

TCRdb itself ran the 5' RACE reads through MiXCR, one entry per CDR3 protein. The sample holds 350,000 to 500,000 distinct CDR3 sequences, 20% to 30% seen once. Of note for this clonotype: As yet, its antigen is unknown.

This CDR3 comprises 16 residues. V was shortened by 1 base and J by 0 bases, with 10 bases between the two germline ends. CDR1 and CDR2 from the germline V gene are SGHDT and YYEEEE. The receptor comes from an adult woman who had mild COVID-19 (a few samples of this study predate the infection). Cell type and time point are not known. The sample comprised PBMCs or a T cell subset sorted from them (not recorded which). V usage is TRBV5-6 and J usage is TRBJ2-2; tentatively, D is TRBD1 (6 bases). The CDR3 DNA is TGTGCCAGCAGCTTGTATGGGACAACGAACACCGGGGAGCTGTTTTTT. Its protein is CASSLYGTTNTGELFF.